This T cell receptor (beta chain) was retrieved from a study of response to subunit inactivated influenza vaccine. This clonotype was counted ten times or more. The antigen is undetermined. TCRdb processed the RT-PCR reads anew with MiXCR; each CDR3 protein has one entry. The data hold a few hundred thousand distinct CDR3 sequences, with approximately 7.7% observed a single time. V lost 3 bases and J lost 10; bases outside the gene matches: 18. Germline CDR1 reads MDHEN; CDR2 reads SYDVKM. The CDR3 contains 17 residues. Study observations and caveats: New T cells are recruited in small numbers by each seasonal influenza vaccination, according to the authors' suggestion.

This chain uses TRBV28 with TRBJ2-1; TRBD2 matches at 7 bases. This receptor was obtained from a man between 50 and 70 years old who received an inactivated influenza vaccine. The sample was PBMCs from blood, taken roughly 24 months after vaccination. The CDR3 sequence: CASSFISPMGGLGEQFF. DNA for the CDR3: TGTGCCAGCAGTTTCATTTCCCCGATGGGGGGGTTAGGGGAGCAGTTCTTC.